Reported below is one T cell receptor beta chain. Source study methods: Amplification from reference gene primers served as the basis for estimated nucleated cell counts. TCRdb's table, derived via immunoSEQ multiplex PCR, lists solely in-frame clones and lacks some. V, J and clone size are taken as reported in that table, and D and trimming were inferred from the DNA itself. Of just under 350,000 clones listed, roughly 90% are singletons. The data originate from a study of blood T cell repertoires in COVID-19. This CDR3 spans 13 amino acids. Germline lookup yields CDR1 SNHLY and CDR2 FYNNEI. Trimming cost V 7 bases and J 4 bases, with 13 bases left between them.

The chain has TRBV2 and TRBJ1-1; D unclear. What was sequenced was peripheral blood. This TCR was sampled from a woman in her sixties or seventies with COVID-19, enrolled during active disease. This CDR3 is CASTLGSATEAFF. CDR3 bases: TGTGCCAGCACTCTAGGGAGCGCCACTGAAGCTTTCTTT.